Below, 23 T cell receptor beta chains from the same sample are listed, as sequenced in a study of T cell changes during pregnancy in multiple sclerosis. Measured with immunoSEQ multiplex PCR; TCRdb has only the in-frame clones, and not every one. The table shows just under 95,000 clones, with 92% occurring only once. The sample here was peripheral blood, taken in the first trimester of pregnancy. All receptors derive from a female donor with multiple sclerosis, enrolled in a pregnancy study.

This clone was picked up one time. This chain joins TRBV5-6 and TRBJ2-1; a possible D gene is TRBD1 (5 bases). The CDR3 is 15 residues long. Germline CDR1 is SGHDT and CDR2 is YYEEEE. V was trimmed by 0 bases and J by 8 bases, leaving 15 bases between them. CDR3 sequence (DNA): TGTGCCAGCAGCTTGGGGCAGGGAAAGGGCTATGAGCAGTTCTTC. Protein sequence: CASSLGQGKGYEQFF.

CDR3 nucleotides: TGCGCCAGCAGTCATTTTAAGGACAGGGTCCAGCCCCAGCATTTT. Encoded protein: CASSHFKDRVQPQHF. The chain recombines TRBV23-1 with TRBJ1-5; 8 bases map to TRBD1. TRBV23-1 carries the ORF label, with uncertain function. The CDR3 has 15 residues. The J segment lost 7 bases and the V segment lost 3 bases, leaving 8 bases of the junction unmatched.

This CDR3 reads CASRLGQTEKLFF. As DNA, the CDR3 is TGTGCCAGCAGACTCGGACAGACCGAAAAACTGTTTTTT. This chain uses TRBV13 with TRBJ1-4; D is possibly TRBD1 (6 bases). Germline V gene sequence: CDR1 PRHDT, CDR2 FYEKMQ (reference sequence). CDR3 length: 13 residues. Trimming left V 6 bases short and J 8 bases short, with 13 bases between.

The V and J genes are TRBV15 and TRBJ2-1, with 7 bases lining up with TRBD2. This CDR3 spans 14 amino acids. Germline CDR1 is LNHNV and CDR2 is YYDKDF (reference sequence). With 4 bases clipped from V and 8 bases from J, the junction kept 8 bases outside the gene matches. The chain's CDR3 is CATSNPGLPYEQFF. Here the CDR3 DNA reads TGTGCCACCAGCAACCCGGGACTACCGTATGAGCAGTTCTTC.

The V and J genes are TRBV29-1 and TRBJ2-1, with D possibly TRBD2 on 7 matching bases. The CDR3 spans 14 residues. Trimming removed 0 bases at V and 8 bases at J, with 14 bases between. Germline V lookup: CDR1 SQVTM, CDR2 ANQGSEA. CDR3 DNA sequence: TGCAGCGTTGAAGATAGGGGGAGGGATGATGAGCAGTTCTTC. Amino acids: CSVEDRGRDDEQFF.

This CDR3 is CAWSVLAGGHSYNEQFF. The CDR3 bases are TGTGCCTGGAGTGTTCTTGCGGGAGGTCACTCCTACAATGAGCAGTTCTTC. This sequence joins TRBV30 and TRBJ2-1; 8 nucleotides align to TRBD2. Trimming cost V 0 bases and J 0 bases; bases outside gene matches: 7. Germline loops: CDR1 GTSNPN, CDR2 SVGIG (reference sequence). The CDR3 extends over 17 amino acids.

The table lists this clone with a few counts. The CDR3 nucleotides are TGTGCCAGCTCACCACTGGGGACAGGGATCTACGAGCAGTACTTC. This sequence encodes CASSPLGTGIYEQYF. V usage is TRBV18 and J usage is TRBJ2-7; 9 nucleotides line up with TRBD1. The CDR3 length is 15 residues. CDR1 is KGHSH, CDR2 LQKENI, per germline. Trimming removed 1 base from V and 3 bases from J; junction bases left unmatched: 4. The whole variable domain, remainder taken from reference TRBV18 and TRBJ2-7, is NAGVMQNPRHLVRRRGQEARLRCSPMKGHSHVYWYRQLPEEGLKFMVYLQKENIIDESGMPKERFSAEFPKEGPSILRIQQVVRGDSAAYFCASSPLGTGIYEQYFGPGTRLTVT.

The chain carries TRBV6-1 and TRBJ1-2, with D unclear. The CDR3 extends over 17 amino acids. Germline V gene data show CDR1 as MNHNS and CDR2 as SASEGT. Deletions cut 0 bases from V and 3 bases from J, with 17 bases between. CDR3: CASSEALVPPGDYGYTF. DNA of the CDR3: TGTGCCAGCAGTGAAGCGCTTGTCCCGCCAGGTGACTATGGCTACACCTTC.

The J gene is TRBJ2-7, the V gene TRBV5-1, with 9 bases matching TRBD2. The V gene end was trimmed by 3 bases and the J gene end by 2 bases; junction bases not matched to a gene: 6. This CDR3 has 15 residues. Looked up from germline, CDR1 is SGHRS and CDR2 is YFSETQ. The CDR3 DNA sequence: TGCGCCAGCAGCTGGACCTCTAGCGGGACCTACGAGCAGTACTTC. Its translation: CASSWTSSGTYEQYF.

The chain uses TRBV2 and TRBJ2-7; D possibly corresponds to TRBD2 (6 bases). Between the trimmed V and J ends, which lost 2 bases and 6 bases, there was a span of 17 bases. Per the germline V gene, CDR1 is SNHLY and CDR2 is FYNNEI. The CDR3 is made up of 15 amino acids. The CDR3 spells CASSELGGPDFEQYF. The CDR3 DNA sequence: TGTGCCAGCAGTGAATTGGGAGGCCCTGATTTCGAGCAGTACTTC.

The rearrangement links TRBV19 to TRBJ2-5; D gene uncertain. The germline gives CDR1 LNHDA, CDR2 SQIVND (reference sequence). V was trimmed by 2 bases and J by 1 base, leaving 14 bases between them. This CDR3 spans 16 amino acids. In nucleotides, the CDR3 is TGTGCCAGTAGTATACTCCCGCGAGGCCCCCAAGAGACCCAGTACTTC. Protein sequence: CASSILPRGPQETQYF.

The rearrangement joins TRBV2 to TRBJ2-7; 9 bases match TRBD2. Germline CDR1 SNHLY, CDR2 FYNNEI. CDR3 size: 15 residues. J gave up 7 bases and V 4 bases, and 11 bases lay outside the gene matches. CDR3 nucleotide sequence: TGTGCCAGCAGTGCAGGCGGGAGGGCCATAGGAGAGCAGTACTTC. Translated: CASSAGGRAIGEQYF.

The CDR3 coding sequence is TGCGCCAGCAGCCTAAGGGACAGGGGGCGCCCAGAGACCCAGTACTTC. Translated, it gives CASSLRDRGRPETQYF. The V gene is TRBV5-1, the J gene TRBJ2-5, with TRBD1 identical over 12 bases. The V gene end was trimmed by 4 bases and the J gene end by 4 bases; junction bases not matched to a gene: 8. This CDR3 is 16 amino acids long. Germline-derived CDR1 and CDR2 are SGHRS and YFSETQ.

This chain joins TRBV6-5 and TRBJ2-3; TRBD2 matches 10 bases. Germline V gene data show CDR1 as MNHEY and CDR2 as SVGAGI. The J segment lost 1 base and the V segment lost 2 bases, leaving 3 bases of the junction unmatched. The CDR3 consists of 16 residues. The CDR3 region is CASSYGTSVRTDTQYF. The CDR3 coding sequence is TGTGCCAGCAGTTACGGGACTAGCGTACGCACAGATACGCAGTATTTT.

This chain links TRBV6-6 with TRBJ1-1; TRBD1 matches at 8 bases. Unmatched junction bases numbered 7, after V lost 5 bases and J lost 5 bases. Germline V CDR1 and CDR2: MNHNY, SVGAGI (reference sequence). The CDR3 is 14 residues long. The CDR3 reads CASSDDRGRTEAFF. The DNA of the CDR3 is TGTGCCAGCAGTGACGACAGGGGAAGGACTGAAGCTTTCTTT.

This clone showed up just once. The chain employs TRBV7-2 and TRBJ2-2; 10 positions agree with TRBD1. V dropped 5 bases and J dropped 10; count of bases not matched to a gene: 10. CDR1 is SGHTA, CDR2 FQGNSA, per germline. The CDR3 loop spans 15 amino acids. CDR3 in DNA: TGTGCCAGCAGCGACAGGACAGGGGGGGGTGAGGAGCTGTTTTTT. It translates to CASSDRTGGGEELFF. Full variable domain (missing parts from reference TRBV7-2 and TRBJ2-2): GAGVSQSPSNKVTEKGKDVELRCDPISGHTALYWYRQSLGQGLEFLIYFQGNSAPDKSGLPSDRFSAERTGGSVSTLTIQRTQQEDSAVYLCASSDRTGGGEELFFGEGSRLTVL.

The genes are TRBV5-4 and TRBJ2-2, with D possibly matching TRBD1 (6 bases). V gave up 4 bases and J gave up 4 bases, with 8 bases separating them. CDR1 is SGHNT, CDR2 YYREEE, per germline (reference sequence). This CDR3 contains 13 residues. In DNA, the CDR3 is TGTGCCAGCAGCGCACAGGGCACCGGGGAGCTGTTTTTT. As protein: CASSAQGTGELFF. The full variable domain, its missing parts supplied by reference TRBV5-4 and TRBJ2-2, is ETGVTQSPTHLIKTRGQQVTLRCSSQSGHNTVSWYQQALGQGPQFIFQYYREEENGRGNFPPRFSGLQFPNYSSELNVNALELDDSALYLCASSAQGTGELFFGEGSRLTVL.

This clone was observed a handful of times. The chain carries TRBV29-1 and TRBJ2-3, with 8 positions matching TRBD2. The CDR3 sequence is 16 residues long. Trimming removed 1 base from V and 4 bases from J; junction bases left unmatched: 10. The V gene's germline CDR1 is SQVTM and CDR2 ANQGSEA. The CDR3 here is CSVEGSSGSIPDTQYF. Here the CDR3 DNA reads TGCAGCGTTGAAGGGTCGAGCGGGAGTATCCCAGATACGCAGTATTTT.

The chain employs TRBV28 and TRBJ2-3; 13 nucleotides match TRBD2. Germline V gene sequence: CDR1 MDHEN, CDR2 SYDVKM. V lost 3 bases, J lost 5 bases, and 8 bases stayed unmatched. The CDR3 is made up of 17 amino acids. CDR3 in amino acids: CASSLFGLAGVVDTQYF. CDR3 sequence (DNA): TGTGCCAGCAGTTTGTTCGGACTAGCGGGAGTGGTAGATACGCAGTATTTT.

This rearrangement joins TRBV5-4 to TRBJ2-3; 11 bases line up with TRBD2. CDR3 length: 14 residues. Germline V lookup: CDR1 SGHNT, CDR2 YYREEE (reference sequence). After removal of 4 bases from V and 6 bases from J, the junction contained 4 bases not matched to a gene. The CDR3 DNA is TGTGCCAGCAGCGCTAGCGGGAGGTGGGATACGCAGTATTTT. It yields the protein CASSASGRWDTQYF. Variable domain in full (rest from reference TRBV5-4 and TRBJ2-3): ETGVTQSPTHLIKTRGQQVTLRCSSQSGHNTVSWYQQALGQGPQFIFQYYREEENGRGNFPPRFSGLQFPNYSSELNVNALELDDSALYLCASSASGRWDTQYFGPGTRLTVL.

The CDR3 bases are TGCAGCGTTGCTCAGTATGGCTACACCTTC. Its protein product is CSVAQYGYTF. The chain joins TRBV29-1 to TRBJ1-2; D unresolved. The CDR3 covers 10 residues. V gave up 4 bases and J gave up 5 bases, with 5 bases separating them. Per germline, CDR1 SQVTM and CDR2 ANQGSEA. Together with reference TRBV29-1 and TRBJ1-2, the CDR3 gives the full variable domain: SAVISQKPSRDICQRGTSLTIQCQVDSQVTMMFWYRQQPGQSLTLIATANQGSEATYESGFVIDKFPISRPNLTFSTLTVSNMSPEDSSIYLCSVAQYGYTFGSGTRLTVV.

This clone was seen only once. The chain uses TRBV6-5 and TRBJ2-1; 11 bases agree with TRBD1. Germline loops: CDR1 MNHEY, CDR2 SVGAGI. Trimming took 6 bases from V and 8 from J; bases not matched to a gene: 3. CDR3 length equals 13 residues. The CDR3 loop reads CASRRTGGDEQFF. DNA for the CDR3: TGTGCCAGCAGGCGGACAGGGGGCGATGAGCAGTTCTTC.

The chain has TRBV10-3 and TRBJ2-3; 7 bases agree with TRBD2. This CDR3 spans 16 amino acids. CDR1 and CDR2 from the germline V gene are ENHRY and SYGVKD. Losses at the gene ends were 4 bases for V and 0 bases for J; bases not matched to a gene: 7. CDR3 DNA sequence: TGTGCCATCAGTGCAACTAGCGTAGTTAGCACAGATACGCAGTATTTT. It translates to CAISATSVVSTDTQYF.